This T cell receptor (beta chain) was identified during a study of T-cell memory formation after mild COVID-19. Across the study: Largely donor-specific TCR clusters were found.

TCRdb re-analysed the 5' RACE reads in MiXCR, keeping a single row per CDR3 protein. The sample shows about 350,000 distinct CDR3 sequences, around 13% of them seen only once. The germline V gene encodes CDR1 SGHRS and CDR2 YFSETQ. The CDR3 is 16 residues long. V lost 0 bases, J lost 0 bases, and 4 bases stayed unmatched. The receptor was derived from a man younger than 35 who had mild COVID-19 (a few samples of this study predate the infection). Cell type and time point are not known. Material: PBMCs or a T cell subset sorted from them (not recorded which). V usage is TRBV5-1 and J usage is TRBJ2-3; 7 positions match TRBD2. CDR3 DNA sequence: TGCGCCAGCAGCTTGGTGCCGGGGGGAAGCACAGATACGCAGTATTTT. Its protein product is CASSLVPGGSTDTQYF.